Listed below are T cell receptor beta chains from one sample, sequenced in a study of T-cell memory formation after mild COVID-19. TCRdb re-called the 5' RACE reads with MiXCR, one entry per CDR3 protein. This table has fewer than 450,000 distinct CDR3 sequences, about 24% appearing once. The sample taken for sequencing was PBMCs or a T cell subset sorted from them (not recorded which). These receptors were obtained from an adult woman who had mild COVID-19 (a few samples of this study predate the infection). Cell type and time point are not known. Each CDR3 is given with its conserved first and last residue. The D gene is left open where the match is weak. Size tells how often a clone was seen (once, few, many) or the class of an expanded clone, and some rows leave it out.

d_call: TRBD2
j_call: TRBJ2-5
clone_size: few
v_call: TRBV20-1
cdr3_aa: CSARSLLAGVGTQYF
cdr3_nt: TGCAGTGCTAGATCATTACTAGCGGGAGTTGGGACCCAGTACTTC

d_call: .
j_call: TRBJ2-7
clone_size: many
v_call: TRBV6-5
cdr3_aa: CASSWGQGSYEQYF
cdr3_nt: TGTGCCAGCAGTTGGGGCCAGGGGAGCTACGAGCAGTACTTC

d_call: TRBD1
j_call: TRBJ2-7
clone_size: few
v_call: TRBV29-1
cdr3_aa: CSVGTGRREQYF
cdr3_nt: TGCAGCGTTGGGACAGGCCGGCGGGAGCAGTACTTC

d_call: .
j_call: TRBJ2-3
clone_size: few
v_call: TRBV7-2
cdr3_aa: CASSLAGSPDTQYF
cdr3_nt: TGTGCCAGCAGCTTAGCCGGGAGTCCCGATACGCAGTATTTT

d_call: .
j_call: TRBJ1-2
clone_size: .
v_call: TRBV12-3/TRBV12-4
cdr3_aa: CASNSGVGYTF
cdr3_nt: TGTGCCAGCAATTCGGGGGTCGGCTACACCTTC

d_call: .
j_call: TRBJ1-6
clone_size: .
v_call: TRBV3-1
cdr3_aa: CASSPTDGSPLHF
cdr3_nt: TGTGCCAGCAGCCCGACAGATGGGTCACCCCTCCACTTT

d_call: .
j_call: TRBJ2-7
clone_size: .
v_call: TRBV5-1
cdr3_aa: CASSPTTNTHEQYF
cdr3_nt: TGCGCCAGCAGCCCGACCACAAACACCCACGAGCAGTACTTC

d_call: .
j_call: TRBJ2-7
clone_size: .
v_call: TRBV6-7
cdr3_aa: CASSYSGDRGEQYF
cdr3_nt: TGTGCCAGCAGTTACTCGGGAGACAGAGGCGAGCAGTACTTC

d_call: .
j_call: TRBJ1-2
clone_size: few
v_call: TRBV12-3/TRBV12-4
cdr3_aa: CASSRGVGITYGYTF
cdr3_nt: TGTGCCAGCAGCAGAGGGGTAGGCATAACCTATGGCTACACCTTC

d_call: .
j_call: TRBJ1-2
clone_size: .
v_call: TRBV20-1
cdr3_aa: CSARDTRGKGYTF
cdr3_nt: TGCAGTGCTAGAGATACCCGGGGGAAAGGCTACACCTTC

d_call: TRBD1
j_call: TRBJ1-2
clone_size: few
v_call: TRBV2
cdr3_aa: CASSPQGGQGANGYTF
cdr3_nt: TGTGCCAGCAGTCCCCAAGGGGGACAGGGGGCGAATGGCTACACCTTC